This T cell receptor beta chain is drawn from a study of blood T cell repertoires in COVID-19. Across the whole study: Acute and convalescent COVID-19 samples came from the United States, Italy and Spain. PBMCs, B-cell-depleted T cells, or T cells provided the cDNA or gDNA that made up the material.

Source study methods: Reference gene primer amplification gave nucleated cell count estimates. Repertoires were generated with immunoSEQ multiplex PCR, while TCRdb's copy carries only in-frame clones and drops some. The V and J calls and clone size were taken over from that table, and D and trimming were inferred from the DNA. The profile shows over 200,000 clones, around four fifths of them singletons. The CDR3 covers 12 residues. V was cut by 6 bases and J by 2 bases, with 7 bases left in between. The chain is built from TRBV12-3 or TRBV12-4 and TRBJ1-2; D is ambiguous. This receptor was obtained from a man aged 35 to 55 with acute or convalescent COVID-19. The sequencing input was peripheral blood. The CDR3 coding sequence is TGTGCCAGCAGGAGAGGAAACTATGGCTACACCTTC. Translating gives CASRRGNYGYTF.